The table lists the clone carrying this TCR beta chain with many counts. Its matching antigen is unknown. The CDR3 loop spans 14 amino acids. V lost 6 bases to trimming and J lost 2 bases; unmatched junction nucleotides: 3. Per the germline V gene, CDR1 is ENHRY and CDR2 is SYGVKD. The hyperthyroidism patients, aged 18 to 65, had been newly diagnosed, with under 2 months' duration. Clinicians diagnosed using symptoms, serum thyroxine, TRAb, thyroid ultrasound and orbital computed tomography. RNA transcripts were the template, and TCR beta CDR3 regions were amplified from them. The workflow started with a first-round RT-PCR run with HTBI primers and then moved on to a second-round multiplex PCR. Each CDR3 protein gets one entry after TCRdb re-called the multiplex PCR reads with MiXCR. Among about 1.1 million distinct CDR3 sequences listed, roughly two fifths were seen once. This sample was taken from a study of Graves' ophthalmopathy and Graves' hyperthyroidism.

General study points: Among thyroid clonotypes expanded above 0.001 frequency, most also appeared in blood.

The TCR comes from an adult man with Graves' hyperthyroidism. Specimen: peripheral blood or thyroid tissue (not recorded which). The chain employs TRBV10-3 and TRBJ1-3; 8 bases map to TRBD1. Here the CDR3 reads CAIRTGQAGNTIYF. For the CDR3, the DNA is TGTGCCATCAGGACGGGACAGGCTGGAAACACCATATATTTT.